The sample holds one count of the clone carrying this T cell receptor beta chain. Sequence at one end of the junction differs from germline and may be a read error. The entry originates in a study of blood T cell repertoires in COVID-19. Study in general: The origin of the acute and convalescent COVID-19 samples was the United States, Italy and Spain. T cells, B-cell-depleted T cells, or PBMCs supplied cDNA or gDNA.

In the source study's methods: Estimated nucleated cell counts came from reference gene primer amplification. Using immunoSEQ multiplex PCR, the repertoire was profiled, and TCRdb retains in-frame clones only, with some absent. V and J calls and clone size are copied from that table; D and trimming were computed from the DNA. In the table there are approximately 160,000 clones, about 81% of which are singletons. Germline loops: CDR1 LGHDT, CDR2 YNNKEL (reference sequence). This CDR3 comprises 13 residues. The chain carries TRBV3-1 (or the pseudogene TRBV3-2) and TRBJ1-5; D unresolved. This clonotype was sampled from a human donor in a cohort sampled during active COVID-19. The specimen sequenced was peripheral blood. The CDR3 loop is CASSQGSDQPQHF. In DNA form, the CDR3 reads TGTGCCAGCAGCCAAGGTAGCGATCAGCCCCAGCATTTT.